The 30 T cell receptor beta chains presented below share a single source sample, sequenced in a study of neurological immune-mediated disorders. Each CDR3 protein is one row after TCRdb ran MiXCR on the 5' RACE reads. The data show some 43,000 distinct CDR3 sequences, 2.5% seen once. Sequencing was performed on PBMCs. The receptors here all came from a man in his thirties or forties with multiple sclerosis.

This clonotype occurred many times. This chain uses TRBV5-1 with TRBJ1-1; unclear D gene. The CDR3 extends over 14 amino acids. V shed 7 bases and J shed 5 bases, with 18 bases lying between them. CDR1 and CDR2 from the germline V gene are SGHRS and YFSETQ. The CDR3 loop reads CASRRQEDATEAFF. The CDR3 DNA reads TGCGCCAGCCGGAGGCAGGAGGACGCAACTGAAGCTTTCTTT.

At least ten counts were recorded for this clonotype. The chain employs TRBV5-1 and TRBJ2-3; no definite D call. Germline CDR1 is SGHRS and CDR2 is YFSETQ. V was clipped by 4 bases and J by 4 bases, with 19 bases between them. This CDR3 contains 16 residues. The CDR3 bases are TGCGCCAGCAGCCCTCAGTCGCCGCGAGCTGCAGATACGCAGTATTTT. As protein: CASSPQSPRAADTQYF.

This clonotype showed up many times. The V gene is TRBV6-5, the J gene TRBJ2-3; tentative D call: TRBD1 (6 bases). This CDR3 contains 15 residues. Germline V lookup: CDR1 MNHEY, CDR2 SVGAGI. Trimming removed 2 bases at V and 1 base at J, with 10 bases between. CDR3 sequence: CASSYEAGGTDTQYF. CDR3 DNA: TGTGCCAGCAGTTACGAGGCAGGGGGCACAGATACGCAGTATTTT.

This clonotype was counted ten times or more. The chain couples TRBV20-1 to TRBJ1-5; TRBD1 matches at 10 bases. CDR3 length: 14 residues. After removal of 5 bases from V and 6 bases from J, the junction contained 7 bases not matched to a gene. Germline assignment: CDR1 DFQATT and CDR2 SNEGSKA (reference sequence). CDR3 nucleotide sequence: TGCAGTGCTGCGGGGGACAGGGGAGCTCAGCCCCAGCATTTT. Translation: CSAAGDRGAQPQHF.

Worth noting for this clonotype: A much bigger clone sits one base away, suggesting this may be a read error. The gene calls are TRBV5-1 and TRBJ2-5, with unresolved D. CDR1 SGHRS and CDR2 YFSETQ come from the germline V gene. This CDR3 is 12 amino acids long. The CDR3 spells CDSRANQETQYF. The CDR3 DNA reads TGCGACAGCCGAGCAAACCAAGAGACCCAGTACTTC.

This clonotype occurred many times. The chain joins TRBV13 to TRBJ2-2; D gene unclear. CDR1 PRHDT and CDR2 FYEKMQ come from the germline V gene (reference sequence). The CDR3 runs to 13 residues. V shed 5 bases and J shed 1 base, with 5 bases lying between them. CDR3 residues: CASSHMNTGELFF. CDR3 nucleotide sequence: TGTGCCAGCAGCCATATGAACACCGGGGAGCTGTTTTTT.

In its sample, this clonotype was seen many times. J is TRBJ1-1 and V is TRBV6-5; the D is unclear. Germline V CDR1 and CDR2: MNHEY, SVGAGI. The V end was cut by 0 bases, the J end by 1 base, with 3 bases between. The CDR3 spans 13 residues. CDR3 in amino acids: CASSYSRNTEAFF. The CDR3 coding sequence is TGTGCCAGCAGTTACTCTAGGAACACTGAAGCTTTCTTT.

This clonotype showed up many times. The V call is TRBV7-6, the J call TRBJ1-1; D is possibly TRBD1 (5 bases). Germline V gene sequence: CDR1 SGHVS, CDR2 FNYEAQ. This CDR3 has 14 amino acids. Trimming left V 6 bases short and J 1 base short, with 12 bases between. The CDR3 bases are TGTGCCAGCAGTCCCGAGGGGACGAACACTGAAGCTTTCTTT. It is translated as CASSPEGTNTEAFF.

This clonotype was recorded many times. This sequence joins TRBV25-1 and TRBJ2-3, with D perhaps assigned TRBD1 or TRBD2 (7 bases each). This CDR3 is 13 amino acids long. CDR1 and CDR2 (germline): MGHDK, SYGVNS. V shed 6 bases and J shed 8 bases, with 15 bases lying between them. CDR3 amino acids: CASRREGAPTQYF. The CDR3 DNA reads TGTGCCAGCAGGAGGGAGGGGGCGCCTACGCAGTATTTT.

This clonotype has a count of ten or more. V gene TRBV11-2 combines with J gene TRBJ2-7; D call uncertain. The CDR3 covers 12 residues. The V end was cut by 4 bases, the J end by 4 bases, with 8 bases between. Germline V lookup: CDR1 SGHAT, CDR2 FQNNGV. CDR3 nucleotides: TGTGCCAGCAGCTCCGATGAATACGAGCAGTACTTC. It yields the protein CASSSDEYEQYF.

This clonotype has a count of ten or more. V gene TRBV20-1 combines with J gene TRBJ1-1; D may be TRBD1 (6 bases). Per germline, CDR1 DFQATT and CDR2 SNEGSKA (reference sequence). Trimming took off 5 bases at V and 1 base at J, with 23 bases between the two ends. CDR3 length: 17 residues. CDR3 sequence reads: CSAGILGTWTENTEAFF. The CDR3 bases are TGCAGTGCTGGAATACTTGGGACATGGACCGAGAACACTGAAGCTTTCTTT.

This chain joins TRBV9 and TRBJ2-1; D remains ambiguous. The germline CDR1 and CDR2 sequences are SGDLS and YYNGEE. Deletions cut 0 bases from V and 6 bases from J, with 10 bases between. The CDR3 consists of 14 residues. The CDR3 nucleotides are TGTGCCAGCAGCGTAGAAAGGCAATCCAATGAGCAGTTCTTC. This codes for CASSVERQSNEQFF.

The chain combines TRBV6-5 with TRBJ1-1; 9 nucleotides line up with TRBD1. V lost 0 bases, J lost 6 bases, and 11 bases stayed unmatched. The CDR3 length is 17 residues. Germline lookup yields CDR1 MNHEY and CDR2 SVGAGI. DNA for the CDR3: TGTGCCAGCAGTTACTCGATCGGTACGGGACAGGGCTCTGAAGCTTTCTTT. This gives the protein CASSYSIGTGQGSEAFF.

This rearrangement joins TRBV12-3 or TRBV12-4 to TRBJ1-5; D is possibly TRBD1 (6 bases). There are 13 residues in the CDR3. The V end was cut by 8 bases, the J end by 6 bases, with 14 bases between. CDR3 sequence: CASSLDRAQPQHF. The DNA for the CDR3 is TGTGCCAGCTCACTGGACAGAGCTCAGCCCCAGCATTTT.

This clonotype was counted ten times or more. The chain carries TRBV4-1 and TRBJ2-7; D remains ambiguous. This CDR3 comprises 15 residues. Trimming cost V 0 bases and J 5 bases, with 14 bases left between them. Germline lookup yields CDR1 MGHRA and CDR2 YSYEKL. CDR3 sequence reads: CASSQEGQALDEQYF. The CDR3 DNA is TGCGCCAGCAGCCAAGAAGGGCAGGCCCTGGACGAGCAGTACTTC.

This clonotype was found many times. This chain joins TRBV5-1 and TRBJ1-3; D remains unclear. Between the trimmed V and J ends, which lost 4 bases and 6 bases, there was a span of 11 bases. Germline V gene sequence: CDR1 SGHRS, CDR2 YFSETQ. The CDR3 is made up of 13 amino acids. CDR3 nucleotide sequence: TGCGCCAGCAGCGAACTGGATCTAAACACCATATATTTT. This codes for CASSELDLNTIYF.

This clonotype was recorded a few times. The genes are TRBV18 and TRBJ2-1; D may match TRBD1 or TRBD2 (6 bases each). The CDR3 spans 15 residues. Germline V gives CDR1 KGHSH, CDR2 LQKENI. The V gene lost 4 bases and the J gene lost 7 bases, with 17 bases spanning the gap. The CDR3 sequence is CASSLVWGAQNEQFF. In DNA form, the CDR3 reads TGTGCCAGCTCACTGGTTTGGGGGGCGCAAAATGAGCAGTTCTTC.

This clonotype has at least ten counts. CDR3 coding DNA: TGTGCCAGCAGCTTAGCGAGCGGGGGATACGAGCAGTACTTC. The encoded protein is CASSLASGGYEQYF. The V gene is TRBV7-2, the J gene TRBJ2-7; 8 bases are a match to TRBD2. V trimming: 0 bases; J trimming: 4 bases; junction bases outside the gene matches: 2. Germline V gene lookup returns CDR1 SGHTA and CDR2 FQGNSA. The CDR3 extends over 14 amino acids.

Ten or more counts support this clonotype. The chain has TRBV7-9 and TRBJ2-4; tentatively, D is TRBD1 (5 bases). This CDR3 comprises 15 residues. V was shortened by 3 bases and J by 6 bases, with 15 bases between the two germline ends. Germline loops: CDR1 SEHNR, CDR2 FQNEAQ (reference sequence). CDR3 amino acids: CASSFGADSGNIQYF. CDR3 in DNA: TGTGCCAGCAGCTTTGGGGCGGATTCGGGAAACATTCAGTACTTC.

V and J are TRBV24-1 and TRBJ2-1; D is perhaps TRBD1 or TRBD2 (5 bases each). CDR3 length: 13 residues. Germline V gene lookup returns CDR1 KGHDR and CDR2 SFDVKD. Between the trimmed V and J ends, which lost 9 bases and 7 bases, there was a span of 15 bases. CDR3 sequence: CATGAGTINEQFF. The DNA of the CDR3 is TGTGCCACCGGAGCCGGGACCATAAATGAGCAGTTCTTC.

In this sample, this clonotype turned up many times. This chain connects TRBV7-2 to TRBJ1-5; TRBD1 aligns across 7 bases. The germline gives CDR1 SGHTA, CDR2 FQGNSA. The V and J ends lost 1 base and 0 bases, in that order; junction bases with no gene match: 21. This CDR3 is built from 22 residues. The CDR3 loop reads CASSLVSGTAKSSSYSNQPQHF. The CDR3 DNA is TGTGCCAGCAGCTTAGTCTCCGGGACAGCAAAAAGCAGCAGTTATAGCAATCAGCCCCAGCATTTT.

This clonotype was found many times. J is TRBJ1-1 and V is TRBV7-8, with TRBD1 matching 7 bases. Per germline, CDR1 SGHVS and CDR2 FQNEAQ. J lost 9 bases, V lost 0 bases, and 4 bases had no gene match. The CDR3 has 13 amino acids. CDR3 DNA: TGTGCCAGCAGCTTAGCCGGGACAGACAAAGCTTTCTTT. It specifies CASSLAGTDKAFF. Full variable domain (missing parts from reference TRBV7-8 and TRBJ1-1): GAGVSQSPRYKVAKRGQDVALRCDPISGHVSLFWYQQALGQGPEFLTYFQNEAQLDKSGLPSDRFFAERPEGSVSTLKIQRTQQEDSAVYLCASSLAGTDKAFFGQGTRLTVV.

In this sample, this clonotype turned up many times. The DNA of the CDR3 is TGTGCCACCAGTGTCCTAGGGGATGAGCAGTTCTTC. Its translation is CATSVLGDEQFF. The chain is built from TRBV24-1 and TRBJ2-1; tentative D call: TRBD1 (5 bases). The CDR3 runs to 12 residues. The V and J ends lost 5 bases and 8 bases respectively, with 9 bases between them. Per the germline V gene, CDR1 is KGHDR and CDR2 is SFDVKD.

This clonotype was seen many times. The genes are TRBV20-1 and TRBJ2-5; 7 bases agree with TRBD2. Germline CDR1 and CDR2: DFQATT and SNEGSKA (reference sequence). CDR3 length equals 15 residues. V was clipped by 3 bases and J by 1 base; unmatched bases: 8. CDR3 nucleotide sequence: TGCAGTGCTAGTACTAGCGCCGAGTTCCAAGAGACCCAGTACTTC. Translation gives CSASTSAEFQETQYF.

This clonotype was counted ten times or more. V gene TRBV3-1 combines with J gene TRBJ2-5, with D unresolved. The CDR3 runs 14 residues. CDR1 is LGHDT, CDR2 YNNKEL, per germline (reference sequence). V gave up 1 base and J gave up 7 bases, with 13 bases separating them. The CDR3 protein is CASSQGYPSRTQYF. The DNA for the CDR3 is TGTGCCAGCAGCCAAGGTTACCCCTCTCGGACCCAGTACTTC.

This clonotype was seen at least ten times. The chain recombines TRBV27 with TRBJ1-2; D is possibly TRBD1 (5 bases). The CDR3 extends over 14 amino acids. Germline CDR1 is MNHEY and CDR2 is SMNVEV (reference sequence). V was shortened by 5 bases and J by 0 bases, with 10 bases between the two germline ends. CDR3 nucleotide sequence: TGTGCCAGCAGTCTCACAGGATCTAACTATGGCTACACCTTC. It yields the protein CASSLTGSNYGYTF.

This clonotype showed up many times. The CDR3 region is CASSLGQGRRDEQYF. DNA for the CDR3: TGCGCCAGCAGCTTAGGACAGGGAAGAAGAGACGAGCAGTACTTC. This chain uses TRBV5-1 with TRBJ2-7, with TRBD1 matching over 8 bases. The CDR3 consists of 15 residues. V trimming: 2 bases; J trimming: 5 bases; junction bases outside the gene matches: 9. Germline CDR1 is SGHRS and CDR2 is YFSETQ. The entire variable domain, with the rest obtained from reference TRBV5-1 and TRBJ2-7, is as follows: KAGVTQTPRYLIKTRGQQVTLSCSPISGHRSVSWYQQTPGQGLQFLFEYFSETQRNKGNFPGRFSGRQFSNSRSEMNVSTLELGDSALYLCASSLGQGRRDEQYFGPGTRLTVT.

This clonotype was recorded many times. The V call is TRBV5-5, the J call TRBJ2-1; TRBD2 matches at 13 bases. This CDR3 region has 17 residues. Trimming took 2 bases from V and 8 from J; bases not matched to a gene: 10. From germline, CDR1 is SGHKS and CDR2 YYEKEE (reference sequence). Here the CDR3 reads CASSLRTTSGRIYEQFF. The CDR3 coding sequence is TGTGCCAGCAGCTTACGAACGACTAGCGGGAGGATCTATGAGCAGTTCTTC.

In this sample, this clonotype turned up many times. V and J are TRBV5-1 and TRBJ2-1; a possible D gene is TRBD2 (5 bases). The CDR3 length is 15 residues. The germline V gene has CDR1 SGHRS and CDR2 YFSETQ. Trimming shortened V by 4 bases and J by 1 base, and 12 bases separated the two germline ends. CDR3 bases: TGCGCCAGCAGCCTGGAAGGCGGGTCCTACAATGAGCAGTTCTTC. It is translated as CASSLEGGSYNEQFF.

This clonotype was seen at least ten times. The J gene is TRBJ2-7, the V gene TRBV20-1; D unresolved. V lost 0 bases and J 4 bases, leaving 10 bases between the germline ends. The CDR3 is 13 residues long. CDR1 DFQATT and CDR2 SNEGSKA come from the germline V gene (reference sequence). The CDR3: CSARERQRYEQYF. The DNA for the CDR3 is TGCAGTGCTAGAGAGAGGCAGAGGTACGAGCAGTACTTC.